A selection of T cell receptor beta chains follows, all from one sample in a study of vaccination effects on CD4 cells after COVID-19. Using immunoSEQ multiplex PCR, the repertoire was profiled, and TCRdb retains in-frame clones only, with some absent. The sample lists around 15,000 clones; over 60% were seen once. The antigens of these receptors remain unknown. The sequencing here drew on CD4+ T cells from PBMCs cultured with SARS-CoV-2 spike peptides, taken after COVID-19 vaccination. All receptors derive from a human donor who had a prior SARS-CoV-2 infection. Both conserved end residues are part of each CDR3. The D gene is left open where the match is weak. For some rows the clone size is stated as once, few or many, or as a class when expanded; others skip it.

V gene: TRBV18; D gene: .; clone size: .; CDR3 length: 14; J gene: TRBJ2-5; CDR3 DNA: TGTGCCAGCTCACCAGTGGGGTCTAAAGAGACCCAGTACTTC; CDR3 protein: CASSPVGSKETQYF
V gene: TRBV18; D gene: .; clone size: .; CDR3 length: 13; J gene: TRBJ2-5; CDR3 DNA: TGTGCCAGCTCACGATCAATTCAAGAGACCCAGTACTTC; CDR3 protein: CASSRSIQETQYF
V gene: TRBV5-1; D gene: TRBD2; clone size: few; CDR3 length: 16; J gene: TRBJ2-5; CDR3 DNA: TGCGCCAGCAGCTTGGTTAGCGGGGGGGCCGGAGAGACCCAGTACTTC; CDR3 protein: CASSLVSGGAGETQYF
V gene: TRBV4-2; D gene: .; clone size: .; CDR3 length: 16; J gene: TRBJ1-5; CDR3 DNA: TGTGCCAGCAGCCAAGATCAGGGACGAAGCAATCAGCCCCAGCATTTT; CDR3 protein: CASSQDQGRSNQPQHF
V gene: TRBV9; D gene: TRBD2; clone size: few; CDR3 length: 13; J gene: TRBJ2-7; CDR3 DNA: TGTGCCAGCAGCGTAGGCGGGAGTAACGAGCAGTACTTC; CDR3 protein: CASSVGGSNEQYF
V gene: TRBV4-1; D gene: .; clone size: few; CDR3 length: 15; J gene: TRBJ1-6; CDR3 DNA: TGCGCCAGCAGCACACAGGACTTCGGGGATTCACCCCTCCACTTT; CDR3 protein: CASSTQDFGDSPLHF
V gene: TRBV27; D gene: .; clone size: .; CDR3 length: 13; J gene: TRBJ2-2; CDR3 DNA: TGTGCCAGCAGTAGGTTGAACACCGGGGAGCTGTTTTTT; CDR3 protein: CASSRLNTGELFF
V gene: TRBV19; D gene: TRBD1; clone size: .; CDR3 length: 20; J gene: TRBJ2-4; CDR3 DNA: TGTGCCAGTAGTATCACCATCCGATGGACAGGGCCGTTGGCCAAAAACATTCAGTACTTC; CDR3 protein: CASSITIRWTGPLAKNIQYF
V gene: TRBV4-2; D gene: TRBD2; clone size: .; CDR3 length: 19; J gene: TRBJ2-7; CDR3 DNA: TGTGCCAGCAGCCAAGCATCCGGGACTAGCGGGAGGTTTCTGAACGAGCAGTACTTC; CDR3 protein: CASSQASGTSGRFLNEQYF
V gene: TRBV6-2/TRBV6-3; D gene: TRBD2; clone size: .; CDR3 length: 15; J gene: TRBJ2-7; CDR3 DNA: TGTGCCAGCAGTTACCTTTTGGCGGGAGAGGACGAGCAGTACTTC; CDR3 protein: CASSYLLAGEDEQYF
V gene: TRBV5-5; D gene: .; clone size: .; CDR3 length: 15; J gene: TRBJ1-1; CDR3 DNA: TGTGCCAGCAGCCCGACCGCAGGGGATGGGAGGGGAGCTTTCTTT; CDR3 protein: CASSPTAGDGRGAFF
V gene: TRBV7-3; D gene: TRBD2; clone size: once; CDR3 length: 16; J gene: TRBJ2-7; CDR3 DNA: TGTGCCAGCAGCCCCGCCCCCAGCGGGAACTCCTACGAGCAGTACTTC; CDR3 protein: CASSPAPSGNSYEQYF
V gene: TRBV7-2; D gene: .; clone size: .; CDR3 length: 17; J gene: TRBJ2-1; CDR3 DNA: TGTGCCAGCAGCTTAGGTGGCGCGGGGTCCTCCTACAATGAGCAGTTCTTC; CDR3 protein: CASSLGGAGSSYNEQFF
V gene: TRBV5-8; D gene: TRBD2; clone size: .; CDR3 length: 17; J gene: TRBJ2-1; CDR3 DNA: TGTGCCAGCAGCTTGGGGGGACTAGCGGGAGTAATGGATGAGCAGTTCTTC; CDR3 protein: CASSLGGLAGVMDEQFF
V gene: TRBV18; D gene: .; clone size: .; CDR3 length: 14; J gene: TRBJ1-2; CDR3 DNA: TGTGCCAGCTCACTCCTCCCGGGGAACTATGGCTACACCTTC; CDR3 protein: CASSLLPGNYGYTF
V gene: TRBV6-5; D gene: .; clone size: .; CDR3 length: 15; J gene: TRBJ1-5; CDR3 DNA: TGTGCCAGCAGACCAAGGACAGCTTACAATCAGCCCCAGCATTTT; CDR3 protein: CASRPRTAYNQPQHF
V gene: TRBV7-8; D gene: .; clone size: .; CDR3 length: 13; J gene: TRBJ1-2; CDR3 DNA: TGTGCCAGCAGCTTATTCTGGGGCCATGGCTACACCTTC; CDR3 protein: CASSLFWGHGYTF
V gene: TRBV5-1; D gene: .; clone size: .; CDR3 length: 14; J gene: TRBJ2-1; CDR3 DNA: TGCGCCAGCAGCTTGAGCGTAGCCTACAATGAGCAGTTCTTC; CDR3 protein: CASSLSVAYNEQFF
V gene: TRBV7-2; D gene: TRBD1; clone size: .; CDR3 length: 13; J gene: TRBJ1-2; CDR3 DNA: TGTGCCAGCAGCCGGGACAGGGCGGTTGGCTACACCTTC; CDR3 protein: CASSRDRAVGYTF
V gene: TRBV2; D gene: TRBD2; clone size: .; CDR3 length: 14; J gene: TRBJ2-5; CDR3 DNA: TGTGCCAGCAGTGAGGGGACTAGGGAAGAGACCCAGTACTTC; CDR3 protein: CASSEGTREETQYF
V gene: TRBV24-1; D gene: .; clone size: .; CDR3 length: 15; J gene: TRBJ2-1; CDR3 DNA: TGTGCCACCAGTGATTTTGCGGGATTGGACAATGAGCAGTTCTTC; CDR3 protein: CATSDFAGLDNEQFF
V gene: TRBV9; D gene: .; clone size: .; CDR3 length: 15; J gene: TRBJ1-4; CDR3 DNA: TGTGCCAGCAGCGGGGAGGGGTTGTCCGCGGAAAAACTGTTTTTT; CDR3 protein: CASSGEGLSAEKLFF
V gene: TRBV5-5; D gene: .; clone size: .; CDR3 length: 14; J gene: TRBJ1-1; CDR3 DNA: TGTGCCAGCAGCTTAAGAGGGTCGGACACTGAAGCTTTCTTT; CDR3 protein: CASSLRGSDTEAFF
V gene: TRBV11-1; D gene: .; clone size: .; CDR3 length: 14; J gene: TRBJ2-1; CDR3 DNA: TGTGCCAGCAGCTTTTGGGCATCTGGGAATGAGCAGTTCTTC; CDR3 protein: CASSFWASGNEQFF
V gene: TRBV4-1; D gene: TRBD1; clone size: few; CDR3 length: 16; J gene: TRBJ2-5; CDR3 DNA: TGCGCCAGCAGCCAAGCGACAGGGGGTGGTTGGGAGACCCAGTACTTC; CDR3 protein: CASSQATGGGWETQYF
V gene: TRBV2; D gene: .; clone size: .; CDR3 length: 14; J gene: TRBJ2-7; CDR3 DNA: TGTGCCAGCAGTGAAGCGCTTGAATCCTACGAGCAGTACTTC; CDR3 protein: CASSEALESYEQYF
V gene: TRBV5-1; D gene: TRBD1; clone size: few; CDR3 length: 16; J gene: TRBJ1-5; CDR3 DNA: TGCGCCAGCAGCTTACAGGGGATCGGCAGCAATCAGCCCCAGCATTTT; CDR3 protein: CASSLQGIGSNQPQHF
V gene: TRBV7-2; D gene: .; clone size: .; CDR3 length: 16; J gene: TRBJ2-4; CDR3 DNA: TGTGCCAGCAGCCCTCGTGTCGGACTAGCCAAAAACATTCAGTACTTC; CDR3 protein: CASSPRVGLAKNIQYF
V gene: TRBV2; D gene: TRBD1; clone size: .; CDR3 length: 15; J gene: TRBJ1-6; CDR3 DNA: TGTGCCAGCAGTGAACAGGGGGGGCCCGATTCACCCCTCCACTTT; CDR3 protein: CASSEQGGPDSPLHF
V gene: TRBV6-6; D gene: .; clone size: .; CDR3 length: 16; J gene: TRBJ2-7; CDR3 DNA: TGTGCCAGCAGTTACCCCCGGGGCGGGTATTTCTACGAGCAGTACTTC; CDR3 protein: CASSYPRGGYFYEQYF
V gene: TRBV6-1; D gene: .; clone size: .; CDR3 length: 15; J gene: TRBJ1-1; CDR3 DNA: TGTGCCAGCAGTAAGTTAAGAACAGGGAACACTGAAGCTTTCTTT; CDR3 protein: CASSKLRTGNTEAFF
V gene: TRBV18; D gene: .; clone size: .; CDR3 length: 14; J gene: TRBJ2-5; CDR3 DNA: TGTGCCAGCTCACCGAATGTAAACCAAGAGACCCAGTACTTC; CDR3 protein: CASSPNVNQETQYF
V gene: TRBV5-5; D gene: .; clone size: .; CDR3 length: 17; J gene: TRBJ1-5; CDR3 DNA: TGTGCCAGCAGCCCCCGGACCTCGACAAGGAGCAATCAGCCCCAGCATTTT; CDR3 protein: CASSPRTSTRSNQPQHF
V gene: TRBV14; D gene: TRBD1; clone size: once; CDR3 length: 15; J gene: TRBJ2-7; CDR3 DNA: TGTGCCAGCAGCCTCCGGACAGGGTTTCTCCACGAGCAGTACTTC; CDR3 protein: CASSLRTGFLHEQYF
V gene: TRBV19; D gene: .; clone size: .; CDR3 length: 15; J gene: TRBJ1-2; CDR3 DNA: TGTGCCAGTAGATCACCGGGAACCACTAACTATGGCTACACCTTC; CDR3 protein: CASRSPGTTNYGYTF
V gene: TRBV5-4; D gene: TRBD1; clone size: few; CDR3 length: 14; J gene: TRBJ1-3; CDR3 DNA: TGTGCCAGCAGCTTACAGGGGGCTGGAAACACCATATATTTT; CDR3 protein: CASSLQGAGNTIYF
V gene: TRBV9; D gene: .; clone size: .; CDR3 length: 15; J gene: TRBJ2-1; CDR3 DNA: TGTGCCAGCAGCGTAGGGGGGCGCTCCTACAATGAGCAGTTCTTC; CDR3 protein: CASSVGGRSYNEQFF